Listed below are T cell receptor beta chains from one sample, sequenced in a study of T cell responses to AZD1222 COVID-19 vaccine. TCRdb's copy holds only in-frame clones and misses some; the assay was immunoSEQ multiplex PCR. This table holds approximately 130,000 clones, roughly 88% found once. The sequenced sample was peripheral blood, obtained 28 days after the second AZD1222 dose. Receptor source: an adult who received the AZD1222 COVID-19 vaccine. CDR3s include the opening cysteine and the closing phenylalanine or tryptophan. D genes are given only for firm matches. Clone size appears in some rows only: once, few, many, or a class for an expanded clone.

clone size	J gene	V gene	D gene	CDR3 protein	CDR3 DNA
.	TRBJ1-2	TRBV6-5	.	CASSYSGGVNGYTF	TGTGCCAGCAGTTACTCGGGCGGGGTGAATGGCTACACCTTC
.	TRBJ1-2	TRBV29-1	.	CSVAQVNLYGYTF	TGCAGCGTCGCCCAGGTTAATCTCTATGGCTACACCTTC
.	TRBJ1-3	TRBV12-5	.	CASGLRFGRGGNTIYF	TGTGCTAGTGGTTTGAGGTTTGGCAGAGGAGGAAACACCATATATTTT
.	TRBJ2-5	TRBV28	.	CASSGTTEGETQYF	TGTGCCAGCTCCGGCACCACCGAAGGGGAGACCCAGTACTTC
.	TRBJ2-2	TRBV5-6	.	CASSLGGGTGELFF	TGTGCCAGCAGCTTGGGAGGGGGCACCGGGGAGCTGTTTTTT
.	TRBJ1-4	TRBV28	.	CASTTGGGNNEKLFF	TGTGCCAGCACCACCGGGGGGGGAAACAATGAAAAACTGTTTTTT
.	TRBJ1-1	TRBV7-9	.	CASSALVGAFF	TGTGCCAGCAGTGCCCTCGTGGGAGCTTTCTTT
once	TRBJ2-3	TRBV7-8	.	CASSFPRGLTDTQYF	TGTGCCAGCAGCTTCCCGCGGGGGCTCACAGATACGCAGTATTTT
.	TRBJ2-5	TRBV5-1	.	CASSFTETQYF	TGCGCCAGCAGCTTTACAGAGACCCAGTACTTC
.	TRBJ2-1	TRBV19	TRBD2	CASSTPGLDYNEQFF	TGTGCCAGTAGTACCCCGGGACTAGACTACAATGAGCAGTTCTTC
.	TRBJ2-1	TRBV30	.	CAWGGGYNEQFF	TGTGCCTGGGGGGGTGGGTACAATGAGCAGTTCTTC
.	TRBJ2-3	TRBV4-1	.	CASSQTRELGTDTQYF	TGCGCCAGCAGCCAGACACGGGAGCTCGGGACAGATACGCAGTATTTT
.	TRBJ2-1	TRBV20-1	.	CSAPNYNEQFF	TGCAGTGCCCCTAACTACAATGAGCAGTTCTTC
.	TRBJ1-1	TRBV5-1	TRBD1	CASSYRLGQGDTEAFF	TGCGCCAGCAGCTACAGACTTGGACAGGGAGACACTGAAGCTTTCTTT
.	TRBJ1-1	TRBV7-9	.	CASSLGRMGWGEKDTEAFF	TGTGCCAGCAGCTTAGGTCGCATGGGCTGGGGGGAGAAGGACACTGAAGCTTTCTTT
few	TRBJ1-1	TRBV19	TRBD1	CASSLRTGETYEAFF	TGTGCCAGTAGTCTCCGGACAGGAGAAACGTATGAAGCTTTCTTT
once	TRBJ2-5	TRBV4-3	.	CASSQGRQANGETQYF	TGCGCCAGCAGCCAAGGACGGCAGGCGAATGGAGAGACCCAGTACTTC
once	TRBJ1-1	TRBV12-3/TRBV12-4	.	CASSGTANTEAFF	TGTGCCAGCAGTGGAACAGCGAACACTGAAGCTTTCTTT
.	TRBJ2-2	TRBV7-9	TRBD1	CASSLPPGQGAGELFF	TGTGCCAGCAGCCTCCCGCCGGGACAGGGGGCCGGGGAGCTGTTTTTT
.	TRBJ2-1	TRBV19	.	CASSAGTGVVEQFF	TGTGCCAGTAGTGCCGGGACCGGGGTAGTTGAGCAGTTCTTC
once	TRBJ2-3	TRBV24-1	.	CATSDTRTASDKQYF	TGTGCCACCAGTGACACCAGGACAGCCTCAGATAAGCAGTATTTT
.	TRBJ1-5	TRBV7-9	.	CASSLGQTPNQPQHF	TGTGCCAGCAGCTTAGGACAGACTCCCAATCAGCCCCAGCATTTT
.	TRBJ2-1	TRBV28	TRBD2	CASSFTSGRSNEQFF	TGTGCCAGCAGTTTCACTAGCGGGAGGAGCAATGAGCAGTTCTTC
.	TRBJ2-5	TRBV19	TRBD1	CASTPTGTETQYF	TGTGCCAGTACCCCGACAGGGACGGAGACCCAGTACTTC
.	TRBJ1-2	TRBV3-1/TRBV3-2	.	CASSQGSNYGYTF	TGTGCCAGCAGCCAAGGCAGTAACTATGGCTACACCTTC
.	TRBJ1-4	TRBV15	.	CATSRFGGGDEKLFF	TGTGCCACCAGCAGATTTGGAGGGGGTGATGAAAAACTGTTTTTT
.	TRBJ2-3	TRBV2	.	CASSESTDTQYF	TGTGCCAGCAGTGAAAGCACAGATACGCAGTATTTT
.	TRBJ1-2	TRBV5-4	.	CASSSVTTNYGYTF	TGTGCCAGCAGCTCGGTTACCACTAACTATGGCTACACCTTC
few	TRBJ2-7	TRBV2	.	CASSEQGSYEQYF	TGTGCCAGCAGTGAACAGGGTTCCTACGAGCAGTACTTC
.	TRBJ1-4	TRBV4-2	.	CASSQDGGTPPTNEKLFF	TGTGCCAGCAGCCAAGATGGCGGGACCCCCCCAACTAATGAAAAACTGTTTTTT
.	TRBJ2-3	TRBV9	TRBD2	CASSVGGRALDTHTDTQYF	TGTGCCAGCAGCGTAGGAGGGAGGGCGCTCGACACCCACACAGATACGCAGTATTTT
.	TRBJ1-1	TRBV12-5	.	CASGLEPGTEAFF	TGTGCTAGTGGTTTGGAGCCGGGAACTGAAGCTTTCTTT
.	TRBJ2-1	TRBV28	.	CATSGSLYNEQFF	TGTGCCACCTCCGGTTCTCTATACAATGAGCAGTTCTTC
.	TRBJ1-5	TRBV30	.	CAWSVGGGTNQPQHF	TGTGCCTGGAGTGTAGGGGGGGGCACGAATCAGCCCCAGCATTTT
.	TRBJ2-5	TRBV4-1	.	CASSTLQGRETQYF	TGCGCCAGCAGCACTCTACAGGGCCGGGAGACCCAGTACTTC
.	TRBJ1-4	TRBV27	TRBD1	CASSWDRGRTNEKLFF	TGTGCCAGCAGTTGGGACAGGGGGAGGACTAATGAAAAACTGTTTTTT
.	TRBJ1-2	TRBV6-5	TRBD1	CASTPQGNYGYTF	TGTGCCAGCACCCCACAGGGGAACTATGGCTACACCTTC
.	TRBJ1-5	TRBV7-8	.	CASSLVARGNQPQHF	TGTGCCAGCAGCTTAGTAGCTAGGGGCAATCAGCCCCAGCATTTT
few	TRBJ2-7	TRBV30	TRBD2	CAWSELAGEQYF	TGTGCCTGGAGTGAACTAGCGGGTGAGCAGTACTTC
.	TRBJ1-1	TRBV13	.	CASSYTSGPMNTEAFF	TGTGCCAGCAGCTATACTTCGGGACCTATGAACACTGAAGCTTTCTTT
few	TRBJ1-2	TRBV7-9	.	CASSLQGWGYTF	TGTGCCAGCAGCTTACAGGGTTGGGGCTACACCTTC
.	TRBJ2-7	TRBV27	TRBD1	CASSPRQGGEQYF	TGTGCCAGCAGTCCCCGACAGGGGGGAGAGCAGTACTTC
.	TRBJ1-2	TRBV5-5	.	CASSFGSQGYTF	TGTGCCAGCAGCTTCGGTAGTCAAGGCTACACCTTC
.	TRBJ2-7	TRBV7-9	.	CASSLEWGPGEQYF	TGTGCCAGCAGCTTAGAGTGGGGGCCGGGCGAGCAGTACTTC
once	TRBJ2-1	TRBV10-3	.	CAIRGLLNEQFF	TGTGCCATCAGGGGACTTCTCAATGAGCAGTTCTTC
.	TRBJ2-5	TRBV4-3	TRBD2	CASSQDFGTSGPRSQYF	TGCGCCAGCAGCCAAGATTTTGGAACTAGCGGCCCACGGTCCCAGTACTTC
.	TRBJ2-2	TRBV19	.	CASSIDGGSNTGELFF	TGTGCCAGTAGTATAGACGGCGGTTCGAACACCGGGGAGCTGTTTTTT